The rows below give T cell receptor beta chains drawn from one sample of a study of blood T cell repertoires in COVID-19. Using immunoSEQ multiplex PCR, the repertoire was profiled, and TCRdb retains in-frame clones only, with some absent. This table has more than 60,000 clones, around 85% appearing once. The sequenced material came from peripheral blood. The receptors were gathered from a human donor in a cohort sampled during active COVID-19. CDR3s include the opening cysteine and the closing phenylalanine or tryptophan. A D gene is named only where the DNA matches it firmly. Size is stated for part of the rows, as once, few or many counts, or as a class when the clone is expanded.

CDR3 protein: CASSFSLGQGTSYEQYF; CDR3 DNA: TGTGCCAGCAGCTTTTCCTTGGGACAGGGAACCTCCTACGAGCAGTACTTC; D gene: TRBD1; V gene: TRBV5-4; J gene: TRBJ2-7; clone size: NA; CDR3 length: 17
CDR3 protein: CASSLVPRGGEKETQYF; CDR3 DNA: TGTGCCAGCAGCTTAGTCCCGCGGGGGGGCGAAAAAGAGACCCAGTACTTC; D gene: TRBD2; V gene: TRBV11-2; J gene: TRBJ2-5; clone size: NA; CDR3 length: 17
CDR3 protein: CASSPDRASYEQYF; CDR3 DNA: TGTGCCAGCAGCCCCGACAGGGCGTCCTACGAGCAGTACTTC; D gene: TRBD1; V gene: TRBV5-4; J gene: TRBJ2-7; clone size: NA; CDR3 length: 14
CDR3 protein: CASSPLMNTEAFF; CDR3 DNA: TGTGCCAGCAGCCCACTTATGAACACTGAAGCTTTCTTT; D gene: NA; V gene: TRBV12-3/TRBV12-4; J gene: TRBJ1-1; clone size: NA; CDR3 length: 13
CDR3 protein: CASSQSWREGSNEKLFF; CDR3 DNA: TGCGCCAGCAGTCAATCGTGGAGGGAGGGGAGTAATGAAAAACTGTTTTTT; D gene: NA; V gene: TRBV23-1; J gene: TRBJ1-4; clone size: NA; CDR3 length: 17
CDR3 protein: CAIRVTSGNTIYF; CDR3 DNA: TGTGCCATCAGGGTAACTTCTGGAAACACCATATATTTT; D gene: NA; V gene: TRBV10-3; J gene: TRBJ1-3; clone size: NA; CDR3 length: 13
CDR3 protein: CAWSRRRGAPDTQYF; CDR3 DNA: TGTGCCTGGAGTCGCCGGCGGGGGGCCCCAGATACGCAGTATTTT; D gene: TRBD2; V gene: TRBV30; J gene: TRBJ2-3; clone size: NA; CDR3 length: 15
CDR3 protein: CASITGTGSYEQYF; CDR3 DNA: TGTGCCAGCATTACCGGGACAGGGAGTTACGAGCAGTACTTC; D gene: NA; V gene: TRBV21-1; J gene: TRBJ2-7; clone size: NA; CDR3 length: 14
CDR3 protein: CASSQEGQGTYGYTF; CDR3 DNA: TGCGCCAGCAGCCAAGAGGGGCAGGGAACCTATGGCTACACCTTC; D gene: NA; V gene: TRBV4-3; J gene: TRBJ1-2; clone size: NA; CDR3 length: 15
CDR3 protein: CATWTGFTDTQYF; CDR3 DNA: TGTGCCACCTGGACAGGGTTTACAGATACGCAGTATTTT; D gene: TRBD1; V gene: TRBV6-5; J gene: TRBJ2-3; clone size: NA; CDR3 length: 13
CDR3 protein: CASSSDILGYTF; CDR3 DNA: TGTGCCAGCAGCTCGGACATCTTGGGCTACACCTTC; D gene: NA; V gene: TRBV7-9; J gene: TRBJ1-2; clone size: NA; CDR3 length: 12
CDR3 protein: CASRVDRGETQYF; CDR3 DNA: TGTGCCAGCAGGGTGGACAGGGGGGAGACCCAGTACTTC; D gene: TRBD1; V gene: TRBV2; J gene: TRBJ2-5; clone size: NA; CDR3 length: 13
CDR3 protein: CASSLPGTGYGNTIYF; CDR3 DNA: TGTGCCAGCAGCTTACCCGGGACAGGTTATGGAAACACCATATATTTT; D gene: TRBD1; V gene: TRBV7-2; J gene: TRBJ1-3; clone size: NA; CDR3 length: 16
CDR3 protein: CARRVEYEQYF; CDR3 DNA: TGTGCCAGGAGGGTAGAGTACGAGCAGTACTTC; D gene: NA; V gene: TRBV19; J gene: TRBJ2-7; clone size: NA; CDR3 length: 11
CDR3 protein: CASSSRTANNQPQHF; CDR3 DNA: TGTGCCAGCAGCTCCAGGACAGCAAACAATCAGCCCCAGCATTTT; D gene: NA; V gene: TRBV7-2; J gene: TRBJ1-5; clone size: NA; CDR3 length: 15
CDR3 protein: CASSLGTTNTGELFF; CDR3 DNA: TGTGCCAGCAGCTTAGGGACTACCAACACCGGGGAGCTGTTTTTT; D gene: NA; V gene: TRBV7-6; J gene: TRBJ2-2; clone size: NA; CDR3 length: 15
CDR3 protein: CASSHSGAYNEQFF; CDR3 DNA: TGTGCCAGCAGCCATTCCGGGGCCTACAATGAGCAGTTCTTC; D gene: NA; V gene: TRBV3-1/TRBV3-2; J gene: TRBJ2-1; clone size: NA; CDR3 length: 14
CDR3 protein: CASSLTGSSYNEQFF; CDR3 DNA: TGTGCCAGCAGTCTCACAGGGAGCTCCTACAATGAGCAGTTCTTC; D gene: NA; V gene: TRBV9; J gene: TRBJ2-1; clone size: once; CDR3 length: 15
CDR3 protein: CASSLPTGAMNTEAFF; CDR3 DNA: TGTGCCAGCAGCCTACCGACAGGCGCCATGAACACTGAAGCTTTCTTT; D gene: NA; V gene: TRBV5-4; J gene: TRBJ1-1; clone size: NA; CDR3 length: 16
CDR3 protein: CASSQEVEEWSRVYEQYF; CDR3 DNA: TGTGCCAGCAGCCAAGAGGTGGAAGAATGGAGCAGGGTCTACGAGCAGTACTTC; D gene: NA; V gene: TRBV3-1/TRBV3-2; J gene: TRBJ2-7; clone size: NA; CDR3 length: 18
CDR3 protein: CASSILANNEQFF; CDR3 DNA: TGTGCCAGCAGCATCCTAGCTAACAATGAGCAGTTCTTC; D gene: NA; V gene: TRBV3-1/TRBV3-2; J gene: TRBJ2-1; clone size: NA; CDR3 length: 13
CDR3 protein: CASSYRQGAHSNQPQHF; CDR3 DNA: TGTGCCAGCAGTTACAGACAGGGAGCACATAGCAATCAGCCCCAGCATTTT; D gene: TRBD1; V gene: TRBV6-2/TRBV6-3; J gene: TRBJ1-5; clone size: NA; CDR3 length: 17
CDR3 protein: CASSYRRGALEQYF; CDR3 DNA: TGTGCCAGCAGTTATCGGCGGGGGGCCCTCGAGCAGTACTTC; D gene: TRBD2; V gene: TRBV6-5; J gene: TRBJ2-7; clone size: NA; CDR3 length: 14
CDR3 protein: CASSFRRGIVGGELFF; CDR3 DNA: TGTGCCAGCAGCTTCCGGCGGGGGATAGTGGGCGGGGAGCTGTTTTTT; D gene: TRBD2; V gene: TRBV7-2; J gene: TRBJ2-2; clone size: NA; CDR3 length: 16
CDR3 protein: CASSLGGQWGRETQYF; CDR3 DNA: TGTGCCAGCAGTTTAGGAGGACAGTGGGGGCGAGAGACCCAGTACTTC; D gene: NA; V gene: TRBV27; J gene: TRBJ2-5; clone size: NA; CDR3 length: 16
CDR3 protein: CASRVSGGGSDTQYF; CDR3 DNA: TGTGCCAGCAGGGTTAGCGGGGGGGGATCAGATACGCAGTATTTT; D gene: TRBD2; V gene: TRBV6-5; J gene: TRBJ2-3; clone size: NA; CDR3 length: 15
CDR3 protein: CSVEGMNTEAFF; CDR3 DNA: TGCAGCGTTGAAGGTATGAACACTGAAGCTTTCTTT; D gene: NA; V gene: TRBV29-1; J gene: TRBJ1-1; clone size: NA; CDR3 length: 12
CDR3 protein: CSALTGTGKSSYTF; CDR3 DNA: TGCAGCGCGCTTACCGGGACAGGGAAGTCTAGCTACACCTTC; D gene: TRBD1; V gene: TRBV29-1; J gene: TRBJ1-2; clone size: NA; CDR3 length: 14
CDR3 protein: CSASAGNSYEQYF; CDR3 DNA: TGCAGTGCTAGTGCCGGGAACTCCTACGAGCAGTACTTC; D gene: NA; V gene: TRBV20-1; J gene: TRBJ2-7; clone size: NA; CDR3 length: 13
CDR3 protein: CASSNSPAGGGETQYF; CDR3 DNA: TGTGCCAGCTCGAACAGCCCCGCAGGGGGCGGTGAGACCCAGTACTTC; D gene: TRBD1; V gene: TRBV18; J gene: TRBJ2-5; clone size: NA; CDR3 length: 16
CDR3 protein: CASSPRALAQNTGELFF; CDR3 DNA: TGTGCCAGCAGCCCGAGGGCGCTAGCGCAGAACACCGGGGAGCTGTTTTTT; D gene: NA; V gene: TRBV11-2; J gene: TRBJ2-2; clone size: NA; CDR3 length: 17
CDR3 protein: CASSLGLAVNIAGELFF; CDR3 DNA: TGTGCCAGCAGCTTGGGACTAGCGGTTAACATTGCCGGGGAGCTGTTTTTT; D gene: TRBD2; V gene: TRBV7-9; J gene: TRBJ2-2; clone size: NA; CDR3 length: 17
CDR3 protein: CAWGPSTDTQYF; CDR3 DNA: TGTGCCTGGGGCCCTAGCACAGATACGCAGTATTTT; D gene: NA; V gene: TRBV6-6; J gene: TRBJ2-3; clone size: NA; CDR3 length: 12
CDR3 protein: CASSSGAGAGEETQYF; CDR3 DNA: TGTGCCAGCAGCTCGGGGGCGGGCGCGGGGGAGGAGACCCAGTACTTC; D gene: NA; V gene: TRBV5-4; J gene: TRBJ2-5; clone size: NA; CDR3 length: 16
CDR3 protein: CASSPPFGQTNTEAFF; CDR3 DNA: TGTGCCAGCAGCCCTCCCTTTGGACAGACGAACACTGAAGCTTTCTTT; D gene: NA; V gene: TRBV9; J gene: TRBJ1-1; clone size: NA; CDR3 length: 16
CDR3 protein: CASGTGGSYEQYF; CDR3 DNA: TGTGCCAGCGGGACAGGGGGGTCCTACGAGCAGTACTTC; D gene: TRBD1; V gene: TRBV3-1/TRBV3-2; J gene: TRBJ2-7; clone size: NA; CDR3 length: 13
CDR3 protein: CASSIDTGGVSYGYTF; CDR3 DNA: TGTGCCAGTAGTATAGACACAGGGGGCGTAAGCTATGGCTACACCTTC; D gene: TRBD1; V gene: TRBV19; J gene: TRBJ1-2; clone size: NA; CDR3 length: 16
CDR3 protein: CAISEPPPSGETYEQYF; CDR3 DNA: TGTGCCATCAGTGAGCCCCCCCCTAGCGGGGAAACCTACGAGCAGTACTTC; D gene: TRBD2; V gene: TRBV10-3; J gene: TRBJ2-7; clone size: NA; CDR3 length: 17
CDR3 protein: CASSGAGVAGERTSQETQYF; CDR3 DNA: TGTGCCAGCAGTGGGGCGGGGGTAGCGGGGGAAAGGACCTCACAAGAGACCCAGTACTTC; D gene: TRBD2; V gene: TRBV2; J gene: TRBJ2-5; clone size: NA; CDR3 length: 20
CDR3 protein: CASSLDRGLYNEQFF; CDR3 DNA: TGTGCCAGCAGCTTAGATAGGGGGCTGTACAATGAGCAGTTCTTC; D gene: TRBD1; V gene: TRBV11-2; J gene: TRBJ2-1; clone size: NA; CDR3 length: 15
CDR3 protein: CASSPQGHNTEAFF; CDR3 DNA: TGTGCCAGCAGCCCACAGGGGCATAACACTGAAGCTTTCTTT; D gene: TRBD1; V gene: TRBV3-1/TRBV3-2; J gene: TRBJ1-1; clone size: NA; CDR3 length: 14
CDR3 protein: CASSLGTGAVNTGELFF; CDR3 DNA: TGTGCCAGCAGCTTAGGGACAGGGGCCGTAAACACCGGGGAGCTGTTTTTT; D gene: TRBD1; V gene: TRBV7-2; J gene: TRBJ2-2; clone size: NA; CDR3 length: 17
CDR3 protein: CASSRGGTSGEDTQYF; CDR3 DNA: TGTGCCAGCAGCCGAGGGGGGACTAGCGGGGAGGATACGCAGTATTTT; D gene: TRBD2; V gene: TRBV6-2/TRBV6-3; J gene: TRBJ2-3; clone size: once; CDR3 length: 16
CDR3 protein: CASRERGAGLDTQYF; CDR3 DNA: TGTGCCAGCAGAGAGCGGGGGGCGGGACTAGATACGCAGTATTTT; D gene: TRBD2; V gene: TRBV6-5; J gene: TRBJ2-3; clone size: once; CDR3 length: 15
CDR3 protein: CASTPSGTAYEQYF; CDR3 DNA: TGTGCCAGCACCCCCTCCGGGACAGCCTACGAGCAGTACTTC; D gene: TRBD1; V gene: TRBV2; J gene: TRBJ2-7; clone size: NA; CDR3 length: 14
CDR3 protein: CATSAAGAFTDTQYF; CDR3 DNA: TGTGCCACCAGTGCTGCGGGGGCCTTCACAGATACGCAGTATTTT; D gene: NA; V gene: TRBV24-1; J gene: TRBJ2-3; clone size: NA; CDR3 length: 15
CDR3 protein: CASSMTGTGSDTQYF; CDR3 DNA: TGTGCCAGCAGCATGACCGGGACAGGGTCAGATACGCAGTATTTT; D gene: TRBD1; V gene: TRBV5-4; J gene: TRBJ2-3; clone size: NA; CDR3 length: 15